This T cell receptor beta chain was sequenced during a study of T-cell reconstitution after alpha-beta-depleted transplantation in children. This clonotype appeared many times. The authors prepared the TCRbeta library with unique molecular identifiers. TCRdb re-derived calls from the PCR reads in MiXCR, one entry per CDR3 protein. The data contain about 400,000 distinct CDR3 sequences, over 20% of them seen just once; the ten biggest clones take up less than 4.5%. V gave up 4 bases and J gave up 6 bases, with 19 bases separating them. The CDR3 spans 16 residues. The sequence derives from a human donor who donated a stem cell graft to a child with acute myeloid leukemia. J is TRBJ2-4 and V is TRBV12-3 or TRBV12-4; TRBD1 might be the D (6 bases). The specimen comprised PBMCs from the stem cell graft donor, sampled from the stem cell graft. CDR3 region: CASSSLHRDESNIQYF. CDR3 nucleotides: TGTGCCAGCAGTTCCCTGCACAGGGATGAGTCAAACATTCAGTACTTC.